This T cell receptor beta chain originates from a study of blood T cell repertoires in COVID-19. Background on the study: Some COVID-19 samples were acute and others convalescent; all came from the United States, Italy and Spain. From T cells, B-cell-depleted T cells, or PBMCs came the material, which was cDNA or gDNA.

Source study methods: Estimated nucleated cell counts came from reference gene primer amplification. TCRdb keeps only in-frame clones here, not all; method: immunoSEQ multiplex PCR. For V, J and clone size, that table is used; D and trimming come from the DNA. Of about 240,000 clones listed, roughly four fifths are singletons. Trimming took 10 bases from V and 0 from J, leaving 13 bases between them. CDR1 is MNHEY and CDR2 is SMNVEV in the germline V gene (reference sequence). The CDR3 covers 14 residues. The specimen was peripheral blood. This chain joins TRBV27 and TRBJ1-5; D is possibly TRBD1 (6 bases). The source of this sequence is a woman aged 18-29 years with acute or convalescent COVID-19. The CDR3 DNA reads TGTGCCACCGGAGGACAGCCTAGCAATCAGCCCCAGCATTTT. This translates into CATGGQPSNQPQHF.